Listed below are T cell receptor beta chains from one sample, sequenced in a study of blood T cell repertoires in COVID-19. Profiling relied on immunoSEQ multiplex PCR, and the TCRdb table lists in-frame clones only, not all of them. The table shows about 270,000 clones, with approximately 83% occurring only once. Sequences were obtained from peripheral blood. These receptor sequences come from a woman between 45 and 60 years old who had recovered from COVID-19. CDR3s include the opening cysteine and the closing phenylalanine or tryptophan. The D gene is left open where the match is weak. The size field is filled for only some rows; it gives once, few, many or a size class.

>TRBV9|TRBJ2-3|TRBD2|.
CASSVFSGETDTQYF
TGTGCCAGCAGCGTATTCAGCGGGGAAACAGATACGCAGTATTTT
>TRBV5-1|TRBJ2-2|TRBD2|.
CASSPFAPAGGTGELFF
TGCGCCAGCAGCCCCTTCGCTCCCGCGGGAGGGACCGGGGAGCTGTTTTTT
>TRBV4-2|TRBJ1-5|TRBD1|.
CASSLPPGTGATNQPQHF
TGTGCCAGCAGCCTGCCTCCCGGGACAGGGGCAACAAATCAGCCCCAGCATTTT
>TRBV6-4|TRBJ2-1|.|hyperexpanded
CASSEGAQAEQFF
TGTGCCAGCAGTGAGGGGGCACAGGCAGAGCAGTTCTTC
>TRBV7-8|TRBJ2-2|.|.
CASSSSDWTGELFF
TGTGCCAGCAGCTCTAGCGATTGGACCGGGGAGCTGTTTTTT
>TRBV15|TRBJ2-3|TRBD2|few
CATSRDGTSGRGADTQYF
TGTGCCACCAGCAGAGATGGGACTAGCGGGAGGGGAGCAGATACGCAGTATTTT
>TRBV30|TRBJ2-2|.|.
CAWSLSTGLPAGELFF
TGTGCCTGGAGTTTGAGCACGGGGTTACCTGCCGGGGAGCTGTTTTTT
>TRBV7-9|TRBJ2-7|TRBD1|few
CASSLTGIDEQYF
TGTGCCAGCAGCTTGACAGGGATCGACGAGCAGTACTTC
>TRBV18|TRBJ1-2|TRBD1|.
CASSLDRGYGYTF
TGTGCCAGCTCCCTCGACAGGGGCTATGGCTACACCTTC
>TRBV2|TRBJ2-5|TRBD2|.
CASSEQAGSGETQYF
TGTGCCAGCAGTGAACAAGCGGGGAGTGGGGAGACCCAGTACTTC
>TRBV20-1|TRBJ1-5|TRBD1|.
CSASSQGALGNQPQHF
TGCAGTGCTAGTAGCCAGGGGGCTTTGGGCAATCAGCCCCAGCATTTT
>TRBV10-3|TRBJ2-2|TRBD1|.
CAISEVQGLGELFF
TGTGCCATCAGTGAGGTACAGGGGCTCGGGGAGCTGTTTTTT
>TRBV6-2/TRBV6-3|TRBJ2-3|TRBD1|.
CASSRQGPDTQYF
TGTGCCAGCAGTCGACAGGGGCCAGATACGCAGTATTTT
>TRBV5-5|TRBJ2-5|.|once
CASSPTGQETQYF
TGTGCCAGCAGCCCAACAGGGCAAGAGACCCAGTACTTC
>TRBV4-3|TRBJ1-1|TRBD1|.
CASSQEPGTGRIGAFF
TGCGCCAGCAGCCAGGAGCCCGGGACAGGGAGAATTGGAGCTTTCTTT
>TRBV29-1|TRBJ1-1|TRBD1|.
CSVSQGAYGNTEAFF
TGCAGCGTTTCACAGGGGGCATATGGGAACACTGAAGCTTTCTTT
>TRBV7-3|TRBJ2-3|TRBD1|.
CASTLLPDRGPDTQYF
TGTGCCAGCACCCTACTCCCGGACAGGGGGCCGGATACGCAGTATTTT
>TRBV4-3|TRBJ1-3|.|.
CASSQDQGNTIYF
TGCGCCAGCAGCCAAGACCAGGGAAACACCATATATTTT
>TRBV7-6|TRBJ1-2|TRBD1|.
CASSVQGSLYGYTF
TGTGCCAGCAGCGTACAGGGGAGCCTCTATGGCTACACCTTC
>TRBV5-1|TRBJ2-2|.|.
CASSSGGLNTGELFF
TGCGCCAGCAGCTCGGGGGGCCTCAACACCGGGGAGCTGTTTTTT
>TRBV11-2|TRBJ2-7|.|.
CASRRPRGGNYEQYF
TGTGCCAGCAGACGCCCTAGGGGCGGCAACTACGAGCAGTACTTC
>TRBV7-2|TRBJ2-5|TRBD1|.
CASSLARGSQETQYF
TGTGCCAGCAGCTTAGCCAGGGGGTCCCAAGAGACCCAGTACTTC
>TRBV28|TRBJ1-2|.|.
CASSRQSNYGYTF
TGTGCCAGCAGTCGACAGTCTAACTATGGCTACACCTTC
>TRBV28|TRBJ1-6|.|.
CASRPRRSQGVNNSPLHF
TGTGCCAGCAGACCACGCAGATCCCAAGGGGTAAATAATTCACCCCTCCACTTT
>TRBV10-3|TRBJ2-3|.|.
CAISGKDSSTDTQYF
TGTGCCATCAGCGGAAAGGACAGCAGCACAGATACGCAGTATTTT
>TRBV24-1|TRBJ1-1|TRBD1|.
CATSARGRGNTEAFF
TGTGCCACCAGTGCCAGGGGGCGGGGGAACACTGAAGCTTTCTTT
>TRBV28|TRBJ1-2|TRBD1|.
CASSLKTGPYGYTF
TGTGCCAGCAGTTTGAAGACAGGGCCGTATGGCTACACCTTC
>TRBV5-1|TRBJ1-5|.|.
CASSLAPGNNQPQHF
TGCGCCAGCAGCTTGGCACCAGGGAACAATCAGCCCCAGCATTTT
>TRBV12-3/TRBV12-4|TRBJ1-2|.|.
CASSVRVSYGYTF
TGTGCCAGCAGTGTGAGGGTTAGCTATGGCTACACCTTC
>TRBV27|TRBJ2-7|TRBD1|once
CASSTRQDRVSPYEQYF
TGTGCCAGCAGTACCCGCCAGGACAGGGTGAGCCCGTACGAGCAGTACTTC
>TRBV19|TRBJ2-3|TRBD2|.
CATASGRWADTQYF
TGTGCCACCGCGAGCGGGAGATGGGCAGATACGCAGTATTTT
>TRBV7-9|TRBJ1-2|.|once
CASSNRGGGYGYTF
TGTGCCAGCAGCAACCGGGGGGGCGGCTATGGCTACACCTTC
>TRBV28|TRBJ1-1|.|.
CASTTVGVEAFF
TGTGCCAGCACCACTGTAGGGGTTGAAGCTTTCTTT
>TRBV27|TRBJ2-7|TRBD2|.
CASKTTLAGGTYEQYF
TGTGCCAGCAAAACAACCCTGGCGGGGGGAACCTACGAGCAGTACTTC
>TRBV6-5|TRBJ2-7|.|.
CASSYFRGGEQYF
TGTGCCAGCAGTTACTTCCGGGGAGGCGAGCAGTACTTC
>TRBV30|TRBJ1-1|.|.
CALERGSEAFF
TGTGCCCTGGAAAGGGGTTCTGAAGCTTTCTTT
>TRBV12-5|TRBJ2-1|TRBD2|.
CASGPGTGVQLAGFQLNEQFF
TGTGCTAGTGGACCCGGGACAGGTGTCCAACTAGCGGGATTCCAATTAAATGAGCAGTTCTTC
>TRBV5-1|TRBJ2-5|TRBD1|.
CASSLGSPTGQETQYF
TGCGCCAGCAGCTTGGGGTCGCCGACAGGGCAAGAGACCCAGTACTTC
>TRBV6-1|TRBJ1-6|.|.
CASSDGPTYNSPLHF
TGTGCCAGCAGTGATGGGCCCACTTATAATTCACCCCTCCACTTT